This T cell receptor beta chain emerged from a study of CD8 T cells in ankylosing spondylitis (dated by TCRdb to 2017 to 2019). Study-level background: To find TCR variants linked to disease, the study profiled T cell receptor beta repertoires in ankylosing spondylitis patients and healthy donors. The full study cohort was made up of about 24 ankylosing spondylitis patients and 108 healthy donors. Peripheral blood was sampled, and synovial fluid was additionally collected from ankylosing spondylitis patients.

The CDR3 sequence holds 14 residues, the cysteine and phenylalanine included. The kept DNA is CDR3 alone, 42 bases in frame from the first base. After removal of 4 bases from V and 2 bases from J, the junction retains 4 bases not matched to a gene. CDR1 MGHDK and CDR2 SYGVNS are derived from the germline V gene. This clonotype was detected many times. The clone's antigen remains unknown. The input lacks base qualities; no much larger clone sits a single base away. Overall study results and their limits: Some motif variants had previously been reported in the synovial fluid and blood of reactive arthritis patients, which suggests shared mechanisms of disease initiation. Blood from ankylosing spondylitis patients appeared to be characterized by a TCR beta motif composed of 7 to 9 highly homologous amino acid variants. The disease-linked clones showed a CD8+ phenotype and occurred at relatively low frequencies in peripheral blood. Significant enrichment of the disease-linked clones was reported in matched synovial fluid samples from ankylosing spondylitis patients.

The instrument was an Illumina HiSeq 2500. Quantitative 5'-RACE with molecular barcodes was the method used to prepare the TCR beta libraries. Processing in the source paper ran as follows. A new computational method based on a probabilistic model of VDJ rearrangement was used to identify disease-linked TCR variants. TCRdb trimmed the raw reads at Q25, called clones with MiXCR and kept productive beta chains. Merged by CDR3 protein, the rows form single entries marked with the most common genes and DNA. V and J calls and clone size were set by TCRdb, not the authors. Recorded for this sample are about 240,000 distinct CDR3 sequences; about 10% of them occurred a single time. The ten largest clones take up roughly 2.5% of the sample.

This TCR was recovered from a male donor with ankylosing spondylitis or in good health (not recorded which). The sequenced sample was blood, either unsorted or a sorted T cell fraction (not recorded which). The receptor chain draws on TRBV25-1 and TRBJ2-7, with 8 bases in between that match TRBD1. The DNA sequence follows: TGTGCCAGCAGTGGGGACAGGTTACCCTACGAGCAGTACTTC. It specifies CASSGDRLPYEQYF.